These 7 T cell receptor beta chains were all obtained from the same sample, sequenced in a study of blood T cell repertoires in COVID-19. The data were produced by immunoSEQ multiplex PCR, yet TCRdb's version contains in-frame clones alone and is incomplete. This table holds 210,000 or so clones, 83% found once. The sample was peripheral blood. The receptor set was obtained from a woman in her 30s with COVID-19, enrolled during active disease.

The gene calls are TRBV27 and TRBJ1-3; unclear D gene. Per germline, CDR1 MNHEY and CDR2 SMNVEV (reference sequence). V was pared by 5 bases and J by 0 bases, with 11 bases between. The CDR3 has 15 residues. Here the CDR3 DNA reads TGTGCCAGCAGTCAGACGGGTCACTCTGGAAACACCATATATTTT. This translates into CASSQTGHSGNTIYF.

The chain recombines TRBV7-2 with TRBJ2-7; TRBD2 might be the D (5 bases). Germline CDR1 SGHTA, CDR2 FQGNSA. V lost 3 bases to trimming and J lost 7 bases, with 13 bases between them. CDR3 length: 13 residues. The CDR3 region has the DNA TGTGCCAGCAGCTTCCAGGACCGGGAAGAGCAGTACTTC. Translating it yields CASSFQDREEQYF.

This clone was seen a single time. This chain links TRBV27 with TRBJ2-3; D is undetermined. Trimming left V 3 bases short and J 0 bases short, with 7 bases between. CDR3 length: 14 amino acids. Germline V gives CDR1 MNHEY, CDR2 SMNVEV (reference sequence). In DNA form, the CDR3 reads TGTGCCAGCAGTTTTGCTCAGAGCACAGATACGCAGTATTTT. Residues: CASSFAQSTDTQYF.

The rearrangement links TRBV7-6 to TRBJ1-3, with a possible D match to TRBD1 (5 bases). This CDR3 comprises 15 residues. The germline CDR1 and CDR2 sequences are SGHVS and FNYEAQ. V shed 3 bases and J shed 1 base, with 10 bases lying between them. CDR3 nucleotides: TGTGCCAGCAGCTTCGGGGGGGGGTCTGGAAACACCATATATTTT. Residues: CASSFGGGSGNTIYF.

In this sample, this clone turned up a few times. V is TRBV19 and J is TRBJ2-3; D call uncertain. The CDR3 covers 13 residues. The germline V and J ends were trimmed by 6 bases and 0 bases, with 7 bases remaining between them. Germline CDR1 is LNHDA and CDR2 is SQIVND (reference sequence). CDR3 in amino acids: CASSPSSTDTQYF. Written as DNA, the CDR3 is TGTGCCAGTAGCCCCTCTAGCACAGATACGCAGTATTTT. Supplemented by reference TRBV19 and TRBJ2-3, the full variable domain reads DGGITQSPKYLFRKEGQNVTLSCEQNLNHDAMYWYRQDPGQGLRLIYYSQIVNDFQKGDIAEGYSVSREKKESFPLTVTSAQKNPTAFYLCASSPSSTDTQYFGPGTRLTVL.

The chain is built from TRBV14 and TRBJ2-7; D not certain. V was shortened by 3 bases and J by 2 bases, with 11 bases between the two germline ends. The length of the CDR3 is 14 residues. In germline, CDR1 is SGHDN, CDR2 FVKESK. The CDR3 is CASSQGRNTYEQYF. The CDR3, as DNA: TGTGCCAGCAGCCAGGGCAGAAACACCTACGAGCAGTACTTC.

This chain uses TRBV5-1 with TRBJ2-3; TRBD2 aligns across 11 bases. Germline assignment: CDR1 SGHRS and CDR2 YFSETQ. CDR3 length: 13 residues. V was clipped by 4 bases and J by 15 bases; unmatched bases: 10. The DNA for the CDR3 is TGCGCCAGCAGCGGAATACTAGCGGGGGTGCTTTATTTT. Residues: CASSGILAGVLYF.